This passage covers 8 T cell receptor beta chains from one sample sequenced in a study of CD4 and CD8 cells across lung adenocarcinoma regions. In TCRdb, the PCR reads were re-called with MiXCR into one record per CDR3 protein. The data show about 19,000 distinct CDR3 sequences, 50% seen once. Material for sequencing was CD8+ T cells from the margin of a lung tumor. Receptor source: a male donor with lung adenocarcinoma. The CD4 and CD8 labels of this study may be unreliable.

This clonotype appeared a few times. This sequence joins TRBV7-8 and TRBJ2-5, with a possible D match to TRBD2 (6 bases). The germline V gene encodes CDR1 SGHVS and CDR2 FQNEAQ. V dropped 4 bases and J dropped 4 bases, with 19 bases sitting between them. CDR3 length: 16 residues. The chain's CDR3 is CASSSGLNLRVETQYF. The CDR3 DNA reads as TGTGCCAGCAGCTCGGGACTCAACCTCCGGGTAGAGACCCAGTACTTC.

This clonotype was counted many times. Relative to the germline gene, one junction end is altered; a read error may explain this. The chain joins TRBV7-7 to TRBJ2-5; D perhaps matches TRBD1 (6 bases). This CDR3 is 15 amino acids long. Germline V gene data show CDR1 as SSHAT and CDR2 as FNYEAQ (reference sequence). The CDR3 here is CASSLGQPGKETQYF. The CDR3 DNA reads as TGTGCTAGCAGCTTAGGACAGCCCGGGAAAGAGACCCAGTACTTC.

V usage is TRBV14 and J usage is TRBJ2-5; 8 bases are shared with TRBD1. CDR1 is SGHDN and CDR2 is FVKESK in the germline V gene. CDR3 length: 17 residues. J was trimmed by 5 bases and V by 4 bases; bases with no gene match: 15. In nucleotides, the CDR3 is TGTGCCAGCAGCCGGACAGGGAGGCTGTATGTTTGGGAGACCCAGTACTTC. Protein sequence: CASSRTGRLYVWETQYF.

Turning to this clonotype: Its ends do not fully match the called genes, so a read error is possible. The V gene is TRBV10-1, the J gene TRBJ2-4; 8 bases line up with TRBD1. There are 14 residues in the CDR3. CDR1 is WNHNN and CDR2 is SYGVQD in the germline V gene (reference sequence). For the CDR3, the DNA is TGCGGCGGCAGGGGGCCGGGAGCCAAAAATACTCAGTACTTT. Encoded protein: CGGRGPGAKNTQYF.

Judged by abundance, this clonotype is medium-sized (0.01 to 0.1%). The chain recombines TRBV12-3 or TRBV12-4 with TRBJ2-1; unclear D gene. V gave up 3 bases and J gave up 14 bases, with 11 bases separating them. The CDR3 covers 11 residues. The CDR3 region has the DNA TGTGCCAGCAGTTTTGCCACCCGAAAGTTCTTC. This encodes CASSFATRKFF.

Concerning this clonotype itself: A read error may produce the germline difference seen at one junction end. The chain couples TRBV6-5 to TRBJ2-3; 13 nucleotides align to TRBD2. This CDR3 has 17 amino acids. Germline assignment: CDR1 MNHEY and CDR2 SVGAGI. As DNA, the CDR3 is TGTGCCAGCAGTTACACCAAACTAGCGGGAGGGCAGGATATGCAGTATTTC. The encoded protein is CASSYTKLAGGQDMQYF.

The chain combines TRBV6-1 with TRBJ2-3, with TRBD2 identical over 8 bases. Germline lookup yields CDR1 MNHNS and CDR2 SASEGT. The CDR3 runs 16 residues. The ends lost 6 bases at V and 1 base at J; junction bases unmatched: 9. The CDR3 nucleotides read TGTGCCAGCAGGGACCGGGGGGGTAGCGGCACAGATACGCAGTATTTT. Its protein is CASRDRGGSGTDTQYF.

This chain connects TRBV6-1 to TRBJ2-1; tentatively, D is TRBD2 (6 bases). The closer fit of TRBJ2-7 to the DNA end suggests the J call may be wrong. The CDR3 length is 12 residues. CDR1 is MNHNS and CDR2 is SASEGT in the germline V gene. CDR3 region: CASRPGTGEQYF. CDR3 nucleotides: TGTGCCAGCAGACCCGGGACTGGTGAGCAGTACTTC.